A selection of T cell receptor beta chains follows, all from one sample in a study of cytomegalovirus exposure and HLA in healthy donors. Assay: immunoSEQ multiplex PCR; the TCRdb copy retains only in-frame clones and omits some. The sample consists of about 220,000 clones, about 74% of them appearing once. Input material: PBMCs. The receptor source for this set is a woman under 40 in good health and CMV-seronegative. CDR3s include the opening cysteine and the closing phenylalanine or tryptophan. A D gene is named only where the DNA matches it firmly. Clone size is stated in some rows and not others, as once, few, many or a class when expanded.

TRBV6-5,NA,NA,TRBJ2-1,TGTGCCAGCAGTTACGCCCTGGGGCCCTCCTACAATGAGCAGTTCTTC,CASSYALGPSYNEQFF
TRBV19,NA,NA,TRBJ2-7,TGTGCCAGTAGTATCGACGGCCAGGCGTATTCCTACGAGCAGTACTTC,CASSIDGQAYSYEQYF
TRBV16,few,NA,TRBJ1-2,TGTGCCAGCAGCCCGCAGTCGAGCTACACCTTC,CASSPQSSYTF
TRBV11-3,few,NA,TRBJ2-2,TGTGCCAGCAGCTTAGAGGTCACCGGGGAGCTGTTTTTT,CASSLEVTGELFF
TRBV19,NA,NA,TRBJ1-2,TGTGCCAGTAACCGGGGGGTCCTCTATGGCTACACCTTC,CASNRGVLYGYTF
TRBV6-1,NA,NA,TRBJ2-3,TGTGCCAGCAGGAGCCGGGACATCGCGGTGTATTTT,CASRSRDIAVYF
TRBV29-1,once,NA,TRBJ1-3,TGCAGCGTTGAAGAAAACAGAAACACCATATATTTT,CSVEENRNTIYF
TRBV4-1,NA,NA,TRBJ1-2,TGCGCCAGCAGCCAAGATGCGGAAGGCGCCGACACCTTC,CASSQDAEGADTF
TRBV19,NA,NA,TRBJ2-7,TGTGCCAGTAGTAGGGCCAGTGTCAGCTCCTACGAGCAGTACTTC,CASSRASVSSYEQYF
TRBV5-1,once,NA,TRBJ2-1,TGCGCCAGCAGCCTCCGGAGCTCCTACAATGAGCAGTTCTTC,CASSLRSSYNEQFF
TRBV7-8,NA,TRBD1,TRBJ1-1,TGTGCCAGCAGCTCTTACAACCGGGACAGTAGTGAAGCTTTCTTT,CASSSYNRDSSEAFF
TRBV30,NA,NA,TRBJ1-2,TGTGCCTGGTACCCGCACAACTATGGCTACAACTTC,CAWYPHNYGYNF
TRBV7-9,NA,NA,TRBJ1-1,TGTGCCAGCAGCTTAGTAAGGGATTCACAGGGCCAGAGGGGCACTGAAGCTTTCTTT,CASSLVRDSQGQRGTEAFF
TRBV5-1,NA,NA,TRBJ1-5,TGCGCCAGCAGTCTACAGGGTACTGGGAATAAGCACCAGCATTTT,CASSLQGTGNKHQHF
TRBV18,few,TRBD2,TRBJ2-1,TGTGCCAGCTCACCAACTAGCGGGAGCTACAATGAGCAGTTCTTC,CASSPTSGSYNEQFF
TRBV6-5,NA,TRBD2,TRBJ2-7,TGTGCCAGCATCTCGACTAGCGGGGGGCCGGAGCAGTACTTC,CASISTSGGPEQYF
TRBV5-1,NA,NA,TRBJ2-2,TGCGCCAGCAGCAACGGCGGGACCCCCACCGGGGAGCTGTTTTTT,CASSNGGTPTGELFF
TRBV18,NA,NA,TRBJ1-3,TGTGCCAGCTCACCGGCCGGGACAAACTCTGGAAACACCATATATTTT,CASSPAGTNSGNTIYF
TRBV6-5,NA,NA,TRBJ1-6,TGTGCCAGCACGAAAGGACAAGAAAATTCACCCCTCCACTTT,CASTKGQENSPLHF
TRBV4-2,NA,NA,TRBJ1-1,TGTGCCAGCAGCCAAGAAAGGCGGTGGAACACTGAAGCTTTCTTT,CASSQERRWNTEAFF
TRBV9,NA,NA,TRBJ2-7,TGTGCCAGCAGCGAAGGTTCTCGGAGCGAGCAGTACTTC,CASSEGSRSEQYF
TRBV7-9,NA,TRBD1,TRBJ1-1,TGTGCCAGCAGATCAAGACAGGGTGGGGACACTGAAGCTTTCTTT,CASRSRQGGDTEAFF
TRBV4-1,NA,NA,TRBJ2-6,TGCGCCAGCAGCCAAGTCCAAGACACCATAGGGGCCAACGTCCTGACTTTC,CASSQVQDTIGANVLTF
TRBV4-1,few,TRBD1,TRBJ2-2,TGTGCCAGCAGCCAAGAGGGACAGGGTGGCCCCGGGGAGCTGTTTTTT,CASSQEGQGGPGELFF
TRBV6-9,NA,NA,TRBJ2-7,TGTGCCAGCCTGGGAGGCCAGTACTTC,CASLGGQYF
TRBV7-3,once,TRBD2,TRBJ2-3,TGTGCCAGCAGCGCTAGCGGGGGGGCCACTGATACGCAGTATTTT,CASSASGGATDTQYF
TRBV2,NA,NA,TRBJ1-5,TGTGCCAGCAGTGATAGACAGCCCAATCAGCCCCAGCATTTT,CASSDRQPNQPQHF
TRBV27,NA,TRBD2,TRBJ2-3,TGTGCCAGCAGTCCCCGACTAAGCGGGAGCGCAGATACGCAGTATTTT,CASSPRLSGSADTQYF
TRBV5-4,few,NA,TRBJ1-4,TGTGCCAGCAGCTTAGGAGGGTCCTTAGGTGAAAAACTGTTTTTT,CASSLGGSLGEKLFF
TRBV5-4,NA,NA,TRBJ2-2,TGTGCCAGCAGCTCCCAACGGAGTGGAACCGGGGAGCTGTTTTTT,CASSSQRSGTGELFF
TRBV10-3,NA,NA,TRBJ1-2,TGTGCCATCAGTGGTGACAATGACTATGGCTACACCTTC,CAISGDNDYGYTF
TRBV7-3,NA,NA,TRBJ1-1,TGTGCCAGCAGCTTGACAGCGAACACTGAAGCTTTCTTT,CASSLTANTEAFF
TRBV30,NA,NA,TRBJ2-2,TGTGCCTGGAGTGCGGGGGGCGCAGACACCGGGGAGCTGTTTTTT,CAWSAGGADTGELFF
TRBV7-9,few,NA,TRBJ1-1,TGTGCCAGCACCATCGGACAGACTGAAGCTTTCTTT,CASTIGQTEAFF
TRBV5-1,NA,NA,TRBJ2-7,TGCGCCAGCAGCTTGTCCGGGATCCCCTACGAGCAGTACTTC,CASSLSGIPYEQYF
TRBV6-6,NA,TRBD1,TRBJ2-7,TGTGCCAGTGAAAGTCAAACAGGGGGCTACGAGCAGTACTTC,CASESQTGGYEQYF
TRBV5-4,NA,NA,TRBJ1-5,TGTGCCAGCAGCTTACAGTATCAGCCCCAGCATTTT,CASSLQYQPQHF
TRBV5-1,NA,NA,TRBJ1-1,TGCGCCAGCAGCTGGGAACGGGGGACTGAAGCTTTCTTT,CASSWERGTEAFF
TRBV12-5,NA,TRBD1,TRBJ2-3,TGTGCTAGTGTTGCCTCGGGACAGGGAACAATTAGCACAGATACGCAGTATTTT,CASVASGQGTISTDTQYF
TRBV5-1,once,TRBD2,TRBJ2-7,TGCGCCAGCAGCCTCGGGCTAGCGGGAGGGTCGGGTTACTACGAGCAGTACTTC,CASSLGLAGGSGYYEQYF
TRBV6-5,once,NA,TRBJ1-1,TGTGCCAGCAGGCCGGGGGGCAACACTGAAGCTTTCTTT,CASRPGGNTEAFF
TRBV6-4,once,NA,TRBJ2-1,TGTGCCAGCAGTGACTCGACTGCCACCGGCTCCTACAATGAGCAGTTCTTC,CASSDSTATGSYNEQFF
TRBV6-6,NA,TRBD1,TRBJ1-1,TGTGCCAGCAGTTACTCTCAGGGGGGCACTGAAGCTTTCTTT,CASSYSQGGTEAFF
TRBV2,few,TRBD1,TRBJ2-5,TGTGCCAGCAGTGAAGCAAGGGGGCGATTAGAGACCCAGTACTTC,CASSEARGRLETQYF
TRBV15,NA,NA,TRBJ2-3,TGTGCCACCAGCAGACGGGGAGGCCATCGTACAGATACGCAGTATTTT,CATSRRGGHRTDTQYF
TRBV5-1,once,NA,TRBJ1-1,TGCGCCAGCAGCTTTACGGGGGGGCCTGAAGCTTTCTTT,CASSFTGGPEAFF
TRBV5-6,NA,NA,TRBJ1-2,TGTGCCAGCAGCGTGGGGGCGTCTAACTATGGCTACACCTTC,CASSVGASNYGYTF
TRBV18,NA,NA,TRBJ2-1,TGTGCCAGCTCACCACTCGGGGGCTCCTACAATGAGCAGTTCTTC,CASSPLGGSYNEQFF
TRBV7-3,few,NA,TRBJ2-3,TGTGCCAGCAGCTTAACGCCCCATAATACTAGCACAGATACGCAGTATTTT,CASSLTPHNTSTDTQYF
TRBV18,NA,TRBD1,TRBJ2-6,TGTGCCAGCTCACCTACGGCCTATCCCGGGACAGGGGTCGGGGCCAACGTCCTGACTTTC,CASSPTAYPGTGVGANVLTF
TRBV30,NA,TRBD2,TRBJ2-3,TGTGCCTGGAGTCAAGGACTAGCGGGTGCAGATACGCAGTATTTT,CAWSQGLAGADTQYF